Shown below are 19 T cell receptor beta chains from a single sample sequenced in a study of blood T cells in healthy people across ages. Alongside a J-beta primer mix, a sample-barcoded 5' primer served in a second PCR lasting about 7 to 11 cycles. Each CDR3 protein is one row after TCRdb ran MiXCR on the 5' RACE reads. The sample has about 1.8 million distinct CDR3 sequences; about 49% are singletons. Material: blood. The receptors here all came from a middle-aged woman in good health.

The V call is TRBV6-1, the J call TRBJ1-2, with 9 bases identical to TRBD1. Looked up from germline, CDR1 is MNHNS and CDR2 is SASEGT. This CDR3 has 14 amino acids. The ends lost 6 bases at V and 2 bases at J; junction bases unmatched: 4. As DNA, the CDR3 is TGTGCCAGCAGAGAGGGACAGGGCAACTATGGCTACACCTTC. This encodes CASREGQGNYGYTF.

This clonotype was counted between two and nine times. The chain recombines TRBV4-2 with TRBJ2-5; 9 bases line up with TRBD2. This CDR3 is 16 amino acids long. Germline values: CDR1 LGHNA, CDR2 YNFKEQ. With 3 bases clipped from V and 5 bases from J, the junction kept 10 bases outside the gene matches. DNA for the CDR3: TGTGCCAGCAGCCACTCCCAGCGGGGGGCAAGGGAGACCCAGTACTTC. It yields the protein CASSHSQRGARETQYF.

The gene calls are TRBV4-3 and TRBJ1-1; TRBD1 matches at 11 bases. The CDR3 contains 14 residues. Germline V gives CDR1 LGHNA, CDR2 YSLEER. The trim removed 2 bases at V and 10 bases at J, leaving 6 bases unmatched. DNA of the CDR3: TGCGCCAGCAGCCAACCCGGGACAGGGGGTCGAGCTTTCTTT. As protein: CASSQPGTGGRAFF.

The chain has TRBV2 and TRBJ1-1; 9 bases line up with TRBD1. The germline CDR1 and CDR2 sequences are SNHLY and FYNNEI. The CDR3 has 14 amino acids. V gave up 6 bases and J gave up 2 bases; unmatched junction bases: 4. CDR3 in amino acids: CASSRDRENTEAFF. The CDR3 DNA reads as TGTGCCAGCAGCAGGGACAGGGAAAACACTGAAGCTTTCTTT.

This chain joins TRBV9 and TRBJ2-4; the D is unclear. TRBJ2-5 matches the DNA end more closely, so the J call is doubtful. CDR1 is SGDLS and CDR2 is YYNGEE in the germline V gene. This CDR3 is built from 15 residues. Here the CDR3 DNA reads TGTGCCAGCAGCGTAGCTACGTTTTCGGGAGAGACCCAGTACTTC. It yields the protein CASSVATFSGETQYF.

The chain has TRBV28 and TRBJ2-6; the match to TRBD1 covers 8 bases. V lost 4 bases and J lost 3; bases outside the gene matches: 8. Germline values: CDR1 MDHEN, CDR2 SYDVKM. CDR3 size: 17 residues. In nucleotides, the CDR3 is TGTGCCAGCAGTTCCTCCGGGACAGGTTATGGGGCCAACGTCCTGACTTTC. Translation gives CASSSSGTGYGANVLTF.

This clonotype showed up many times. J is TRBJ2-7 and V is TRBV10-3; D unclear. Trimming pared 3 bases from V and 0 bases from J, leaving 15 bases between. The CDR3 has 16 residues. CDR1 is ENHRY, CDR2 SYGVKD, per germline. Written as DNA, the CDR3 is TGTGCCATCAGTGATCAGAACAGCCGAACCTCCTACGAGCAGTACTTC. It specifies CAISDQNSRTSYEQYF.

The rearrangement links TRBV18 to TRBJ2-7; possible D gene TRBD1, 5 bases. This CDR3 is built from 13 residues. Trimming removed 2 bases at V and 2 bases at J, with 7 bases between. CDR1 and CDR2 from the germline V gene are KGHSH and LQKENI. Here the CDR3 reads CASSPLQAYEQYF. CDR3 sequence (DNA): TGTGCCAGCTCACCATTACAGGCCTACGAGCAGTACTTC.

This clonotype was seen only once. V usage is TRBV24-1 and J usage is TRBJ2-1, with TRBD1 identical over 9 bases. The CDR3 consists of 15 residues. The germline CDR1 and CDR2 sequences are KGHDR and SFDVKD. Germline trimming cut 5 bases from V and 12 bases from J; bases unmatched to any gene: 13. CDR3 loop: CATSGGLTGGHGQFF. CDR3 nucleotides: TGTGCCACCAGTGGAGGCCTTACAGGGGGCCATGGGCAGTTCTTC.

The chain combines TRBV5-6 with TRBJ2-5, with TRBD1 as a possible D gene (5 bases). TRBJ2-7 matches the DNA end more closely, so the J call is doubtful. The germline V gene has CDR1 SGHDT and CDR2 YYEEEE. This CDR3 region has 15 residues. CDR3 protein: CASSFGAQGLYEQYF. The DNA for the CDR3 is TGTGCCAGCAGTTTTGGGGCCCAGGGCCTCTACGAGCAGTACTTC.

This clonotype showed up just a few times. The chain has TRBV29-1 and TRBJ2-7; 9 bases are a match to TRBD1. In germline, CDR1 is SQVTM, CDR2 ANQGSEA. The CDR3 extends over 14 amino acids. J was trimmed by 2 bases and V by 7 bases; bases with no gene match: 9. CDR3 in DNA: TGCAGCGCCGCCGGGACAGGGAGGGCCTACGAGCAGTACTTC. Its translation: CSAAGTGRAYEQYF.

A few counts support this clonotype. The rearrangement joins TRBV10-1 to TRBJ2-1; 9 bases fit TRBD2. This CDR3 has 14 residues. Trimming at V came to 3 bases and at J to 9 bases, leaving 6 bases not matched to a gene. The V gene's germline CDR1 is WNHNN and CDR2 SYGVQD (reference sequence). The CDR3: CASSDSLSGGEQFF. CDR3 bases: TGCGCCAGCAGTGATTCCCTTAGCGGGGGTGAGCAGTTCTTC.

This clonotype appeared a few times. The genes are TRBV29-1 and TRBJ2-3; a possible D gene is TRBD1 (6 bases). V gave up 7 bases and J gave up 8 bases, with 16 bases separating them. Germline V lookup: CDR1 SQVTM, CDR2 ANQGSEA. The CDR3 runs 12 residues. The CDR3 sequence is CSDSVQGATQYF. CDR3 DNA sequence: TGCAGCGACAGTGTACAGGGAGCTACGCAGTATTTT.

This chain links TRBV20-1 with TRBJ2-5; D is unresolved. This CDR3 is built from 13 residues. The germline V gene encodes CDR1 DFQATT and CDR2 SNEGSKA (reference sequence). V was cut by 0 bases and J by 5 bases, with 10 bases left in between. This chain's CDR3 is CSARDPYPETQYF. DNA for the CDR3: TGCAGTGCTAGAGATCCCTACCCGGAGACCCAGTACTTC.

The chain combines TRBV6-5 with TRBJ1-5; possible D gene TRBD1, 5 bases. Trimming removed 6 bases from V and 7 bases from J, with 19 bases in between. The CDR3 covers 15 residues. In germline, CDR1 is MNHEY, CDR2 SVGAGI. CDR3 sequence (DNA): TGTGCCAGCAGACCCCGTCAAAGGGGCGTACAGCCCCAGCATTTT. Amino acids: CASRPRQRGVQPQHF.

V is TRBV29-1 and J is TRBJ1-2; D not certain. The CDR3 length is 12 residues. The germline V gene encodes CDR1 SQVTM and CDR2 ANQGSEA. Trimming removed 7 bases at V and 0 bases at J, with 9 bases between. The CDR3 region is CSAHGANYGYTF. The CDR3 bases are TGCAGCGCCCACGGCGCTAACTATGGCTACACCTTC.

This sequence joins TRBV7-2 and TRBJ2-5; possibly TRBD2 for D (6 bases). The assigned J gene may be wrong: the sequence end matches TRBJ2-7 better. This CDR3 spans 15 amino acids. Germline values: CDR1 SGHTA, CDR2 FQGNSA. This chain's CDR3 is CASSLTAGGTYEQYF. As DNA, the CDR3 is TGTGCCAGCAGCTTAACTGCCGGGGGTACCTACGAGCAGTACTTC.

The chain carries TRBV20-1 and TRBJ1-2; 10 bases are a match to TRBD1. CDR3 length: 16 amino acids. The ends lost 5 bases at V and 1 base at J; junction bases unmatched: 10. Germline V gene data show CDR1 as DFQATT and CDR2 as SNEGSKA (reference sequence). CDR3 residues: CSADPGTGDFNYGYTF. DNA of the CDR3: TGCAGTGCTGACCCCGGGACAGGGGACTTTAACTATGGCTACACCTTC.

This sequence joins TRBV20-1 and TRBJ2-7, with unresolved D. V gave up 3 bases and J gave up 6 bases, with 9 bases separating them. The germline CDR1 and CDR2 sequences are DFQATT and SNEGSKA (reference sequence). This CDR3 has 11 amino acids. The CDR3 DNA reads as TGCAGTGCTAGTCGATCGACCGAGCAGTACTTC. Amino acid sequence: CSASRSTEQYF.